Below are 2 T cell receptor beta chains sequenced from a single sample in a study of cytomegalovirus exposure and HLA in healthy donors. The PCR was carried out with 60 Vbeta primers and 13 Jbeta primers. Method: immunoSEQ multiplex PCR; TCRdb's copy keeps in-frame clones and lacks some. Here the sample spans around 90,000 clones, around nine tenths being singletons. Sequenced sample: PBMCs. The receptors here all came from a man under 40 in good health and CMV-seropositive.

This clone was seen once. The chain couples TRBV28 to TRBJ1-5; 7 bases match TRBD1. This CDR3 has 15 residues. Per germline, CDR1 MDHEN and CDR2 SYDVKM. The ends lost 10 bases at V and 1 base at J; junction bases unmatched: 10. The CDR3 sequence: CATLTGSTSNQPQHF. The CDR3 DNA is TGTGCCACCCTGACAGGGAGCACCAGCAATCAGCCCCAGCATTTT.

This clone came up a few times. The rearrangement links TRBV13 to TRBJ1-1; D may be TRBD1 (5 bases). Germline-derived CDR1 and CDR2 are PRHDT and FYEKMQ (reference sequence). This CDR3 spans 13 amino acids. The V gene lost 6 bases and the J gene lost 1 base, with 9 bases spanning the gap. The CDR3 reads CASRGQRNTEAFF. The CDR3 coding sequence is TGTGCCAGCAGGGGGCAACGGAACACTGAAGCTTTCTTT.